The table lists the clone carrying this T cell receptor beta chain with a few counts. V was clipped by 6 bases and J by 3 bases; unmatched bases: 5. Germline lookup yields CDR1 SQVTM and CDR2 ANQGSEA. The CDR3 extends over 13 amino acids. The data are from a study of cytomegalovirus exposure and HLA in healthy donors. Primers: 60 Vbeta forward and 13 Jbeta reverse. Some clones are missing from TCRdb's copy, which holds only in-frame ones; the method was immunoSEQ multiplex PCR. The table shows 100,000 or so clones, with less than 75% occurring only once. Source material: PBMCs. The chain employs TRBV29-1 and TRBJ1-1; 9 bases are shared with TRBD1. The TCR was taken from a middle-aged man in good health and CMV-seropositive. CDR3 protein: CSVRRQGDTEAFF. In DNA, the CDR3 is TGCAGCGTAAGACGACAGGGGGACACTGAAGCTTTCTTT.